These 25 T cell receptor beta chains originate from one sample sequenced in a study of blood T cell repertoires in COVID-19. Assay: immunoSEQ multiplex PCR; the TCRdb copy retains only in-frame clones and omits some. The sample yields over 250,000 clones, approximately 89% seen once. The specimen sequenced was PBMCs or T cells enriched from blood (not recorded which). The origin of the receptors is a woman aged 55-75 years who had recovered from COVID-19.

About this clone itself: At one end the junction does not follow the germline gene, possibly because of a read error. The V and J genes are TRBV3-1 (or the pseudogene TRBV3-2) and TRBJ2-7; TRBD2 aligns across 8 bases. The V gene's germline CDR1 is LGHDT and CDR2 YNNKEL (reference sequence). The CDR3 is 15 amino acids. CDR3 amino acids: CASSSTGTSSSEQYF. The CDR3 coding sequence is TGTGCCAGCAGCTCTACCGGGACTAGTTCCTCCGAGCAGTACTTC.

V is TRBV21-1 and J is TRBJ2-7; the tabulated D call, TRBD2, remains unverified against the DNA. TRBV21-1 is a documented pseudogene. The CDR3 has 17 amino acids. CDR3 sequence: CASRILGIGGILHEQYF. The CDR3 DNA reads as TGTGCCAGCAGAATCCTTGGGATCGGCGGGATCTTACACGAGCAGTACTTC.

A few counts support this clone. The V gene is TRBV20-1, the J gene TRBJ1-3, with TRBD1 matching over 7 bases. The junction had 6 bases not matched to a gene; V was cut back by 4 bases and J by 0 bases. The CDR3 is made up of 15 amino acids. CDR1 and CDR2 from the germline V gene are DFQATT and SNEGSKA (reference sequence). CDR3 sequence reads: CSATDRAFSGNTIYF. The CDR3 DNA reads TGCAGTGCTACTGACAGGGCTTTCTCTGGAAACACCATATATTTT.

The chain links TRBV5-5 to TRBJ1-2; TRBD1 matches at 9 bases. Germline V lookup: CDR1 SGHKS, CDR2 YYEKEE (reference sequence). Losses at the gene ends were 2 bases for V and 2 bases for J; bases not matched to a gene: 1. CDR3 length equals 14 residues. The CDR3 is CASSLDRGNYGYTF. The CDR3 bases are TGTGCCAGCAGCTTAGACAGGGGGAACTATGGCTACACCTTC.

The chain recombines TRBV5-1 with TRBJ2-7, with D perhaps TRBD1 (6 bases). Germline V gives CDR1 SGHRS, CDR2 YFSETQ. The CDR3 loop spans 13 amino acids. The germline V and J ends were trimmed by 4 bases and 4 bases, with 12 bases remaining between them. In DNA form, the CDR3 reads TGCGCCAGCAGCCCGGACAGTCTTTACGAGCAGTACTTC. Translated, it gives CASSPDSLYEQYF.

This rearrangement joins TRBV7-9 to TRBJ2-2; perhaps TRBD1 as D (6 bases). The V and J ends lost 4 bases and 8 bases respectively, with 14 bases between them. From germline, CDR1 is SEHNR and CDR2 FQNEAQ (reference sequence). The CDR3 extends over 14 amino acids. The CDR3 DNA reads TGTGCCAGCAGCTCCACAGGGACGCGGGGGGAGCTGTTTTTT. Its translation: CASSSTGTRGELFF.

A single count supports this clone. The chain combines TRBV6-5 with TRBJ1-4, with TRBD1 matching over 9 bases. The J segment lost 4 bases and the V segment lost 6 bases, leaving 3 bases of the junction unmatched. Germline-derived CDR1 and CDR2 are MNHEY and SVGAGI. This CDR3 region has 14 residues. The CDR3 is CASRVGQGNEKLFF. In nucleotides, the CDR3 is TGTGCCAGCAGGGTGGGACAGGGTAATGAAAAACTGTTTTTT.

The chain has TRBV27 and TRBJ2-1, with 8 bases that match TRBD2. Unmatched junction bases numbered 13, after V lost 7 bases and J lost 2 bases. Germline assignment: CDR1 MNHEY and CDR2 SMNVEV (reference sequence). The CDR3 has 17 residues. This chain's CDR3 is CASNTRLVAGPYNEQFF. DNA for the CDR3: TGTGCCAGCAATACTCGACTAGTAGCGGGACCCTACAATGAGCAGTTCTTC.

This rearrangement joins TRBV24-1 to TRBJ2-5; possibly TRBD2 for D (5 bases). The CDR3 runs 14 residues. Germline lookup yields CDR1 KGHDR and CDR2 SFDVKD. V gave up 1 base and J gave up 4 bases, with 9 bases separating them. CDR3 nucleotide sequence: TGTGCCACCAGTGATTTTCCGGGGAGAGAGACCCAGTACTTC. This gives the protein CATSDFPGRETQYF.

V usage is TRBV18 and J usage is TRBJ1-6; TRBD1 might be the D (6 bases). The CDR3 has 15 residues. Looked up from germline, CDR1 is KGHSH and CDR2 is LQKENI. Trimming removed 3 bases from V and 5 bases from J, with 11 bases in between. The CDR3 DNA reads TGTGCCAGCTCACCGGGGGGGGCTGATAATTCACCCCTCCACTTT. Residues: CASSPGGADNSPLHF.

The chain links TRBV5-1 to TRBJ1-2, with 9 bases fitting TRBD1. The CDR3 loop spans 19 amino acids. V was clipped by 0 bases and J by 5 bases; unmatched bases: 17. Germline loops: CDR1 SGHRS, CDR2 YFSETQ. The CDR3 nucleotides are TGCGCCAGCAGCTTGGCCGACCCTACCGACGGACAGGGGCTTTATGGCTACACCTTC. Residues: CASSLADPTDGQGLYGYTF. The complete variable domain, with remaining parts taken from reference TRBV5-1 and TRBJ1-2, reads KAGVTQTPRYLIKTRGQQVTLSCSPISGHRSVSWYQQTPGQGLQFLFEYFSETQRNKGNFPGRFSGRQFSNSRSEMNVSTLELGDSALYLCASSLADPTDGQGLYGYTFGSGTRLTVV.

This chain joins TRBV20-1 and TRBJ1-2, with unresolved D. The CDR3 sequence is 11 residues long. V was trimmed by 1 base and J by 10 bases, leaving 10 bases between them. In germline, CDR1 is DFQATT, CDR2 SNEGSKA (reference sequence). The CDR3 DNA is TGCAGTGCTAGAGCTCGGGGAGACTACACCTTC. Protein product: CSARARGDYTF.

The chain links TRBV4-2 to TRBJ2-3; 7 bases are shared with TRBD2. The trim removed 4 bases at V and 1 base at J, leaving 8 bases unmatched. The CDR3 has 16 residues. Germline lookup yields CDR1 LGHNA and CDR2 YNFKEQ. The CDR3 coding sequence is TGTGCCAGCAGCCCAGGACTAGAGTCGCGCACAGATACGCAGTATTTT. Protein sequence: CASSPGLESRTDTQYF.

The gene calls are TRBV7-9 and TRBJ1-5; D is undetermined. Between the trimmed V and J ends, which lost 3 bases and 7 bases, there was a span of 13 bases. The germline V gene has CDR1 SEHNR and CDR2 FQNEAQ (reference sequence). CDR3 length: 14 residues. The DNA for the CDR3 is TGTGCCAGCAGCTTGGACGGAGGGATGCAGCCCCAGCATTTT. It specifies CASSLDGGMQPQHF.

The chain couples TRBV4-2 to TRBJ1-5; D is unresolved. Germline loops: CDR1 LGHNA, CDR2 YNFKEQ. CDR3 length equals 14 residues. Trimming stripped 4 bases from V and 7 bases from J, with 14 bases between. The CDR3 DNA follows: TGTGCCAGCAGCCCCTCTTTTGAGGGACAGCCCCAGCATTTT. Translated: CASSPSFEGQPQHF.

As to this clone: One end of the junction does not line up with germline, which may come from a read error. The V and J genes are TRBV6-5 and TRBJ2-1; the D gene is possibly TRBD2 (5 bases). CDR3 length: 14 residues. Per germline, CDR1 MNHEY and CDR2 SVGAGI. CDR3 in DNA: TGCTTCCCGGACTCCGCCAGCTCCTACAATGAGCAGTTCTTC. Amino acids: CFPDSASSYNEQFF.

This sequence joins TRBV6-5 and TRBJ2-3; 8 bases are shared with TRBD2. V shed 8 bases and J 3 bases; nucleotides not matched to a gene: 7. The CDR3 sequence is 14 residues long. Germline V gene sequence: CDR1 MNHEY, CDR2 SVGAGI. For the CDR3, the DNA is TGTGCCAGCTACAAACGGGGGGGTACAGATACGCAGTATTTT. Its protein product is CASYKRGGTDTQYF.

V is TRBV3-1 (or the pseudogene TRBV3-2) and J is TRBJ1-2; TRBD1 matches 8 bases. Trimming at V came to 3 bases and at J to 5 bases, leaving 11 bases not matched to a gene. Germline-derived CDR1 and CDR2 are LGHDT and YNNKEL (reference sequence). This CDR3 spans 16 amino acids. The CDR3 protein is CASSHRDRLMGYGYTF. DNA of the CDR3: TGTGCCAGCAGCCATAGGGACAGGCTTATGGGGTATGGCTACACCTTC.

This chain joins TRBV28 and TRBJ1-6; 7 bases line up with TRBD1. The CDR3 sequence is 14 residues long. Germline trimming cut 6 bases from V and 9 bases from J; bases unmatched to any gene: 8. Per germline, CDR1 MDHEN and CDR2 SYDVKM. The CDR3 spells CASREPGQLSPLHF. Written as DNA, the CDR3 is TGTGCCAGCAGAGAACCGGGACAGCTTTCACCCCTCCACTTT.

This rearrangement joins TRBV2 to TRBJ1-1; possible D gene TRBD1, 6 bases. The CDR3 loop spans 14 amino acids. Trimming cost V 3 bases and J 5 bases, with 13 bases left between them. Germline V gene data show CDR1 as SNHLY and CDR2 as FYNNEI. The CDR3 reads CASSDRNRETEAFF. Here the CDR3 DNA reads TGTGCCAGCAGTGACCGGAACAGGGAGACTGAAGCTTTCTTT.

The chain recombines TRBV11-2 with TRBJ1-3, with a weak D call TRBD1 (6 bases). From germline, CDR1 is SGHAT and CDR2 FQNNGV. Trimming left V 3 bases short and J 1 base short, with 10 bases between. CDR3 length: 15 residues. CDR3 amino acids: CASSFVRGSGNTIYF. In DNA form, the CDR3 reads TGTGCCAGCAGCTTCGTAAGGGGGTCTGGAAACACCATATATTTT.

The chain is built from TRBV6-6 and TRBJ2-5; D ambiguous. Germline CDR1 is MNHNY and CDR2 is SVGAGI (reference sequence). There are 14 residues in the CDR3. Trimming removed 4 bases at V and 1 base at J, with 10 bases between. The CDR3 reads CASSSYKPQETQYF. CDR3 coding DNA: TGTGCCAGCAGTTCCTATAAGCCCCAAGAGACCCAGTACTTC.

The chain has TRBV24-1 and TRBJ2-7, with TRBD2 identical over 11 bases. The V gene's germline CDR1 is KGHDR and CDR2 SFDVKD. This CDR3 is built from 15 residues. The ends lost 9 bases at V and 1 base at J; junction bases unmatched: 7. The CDR3 DNA follows: TGTGCCACCGGGGATACTAGCGGGAGTTCCTACGAGCAGTACTTC. Translation: CATGDTSGSSYEQYF.

The chain joins TRBV28 to TRBJ2-7; 8 bases are shared with TRBD1. V was clipped by 6 bases and J by 3 bases; unmatched bases: 7. The length of the CDR3 is 14 residues. The germline gives CDR1 MDHEN, CDR2 SYDVKM. CDR3 protein: CASSWAGTGYEQYF. In DNA, the CDR3 is TGTGCCAGCAGCTGGGCCGGGACAGGCTACGAGCAGTACTTC.

The genes are TRBV4-2 and TRBJ2-1; 7 bases align to TRBD2. The germline CDR1 and CDR2 sequences are LGHNA and YNFKEQ. This CDR3 spans 14 amino acids. V gave up 0 bases and J gave up 8 bases; unmatched junction bases: 4. CDR3 in amino acids: CASSQDLAAYEQFF. The CDR3 region has the DNA TGTGCCAGCAGCCAAGATCTAGCGGCGTATGAGCAGTTCTTC.